The rows below give T cell receptor beta chains drawn from one sample of a study of post-analysis software for immune sequencing data. TCRdb re-called the PCR reads through MiXCR, storing one row per CDR3 protein. The table includes 380,000 or so distinct CDR3 sequences, less than 35% detected once. The sample was blood. The receptors stem from a girl between 10 and 17 years old with multiple sclerosis. Both conserved end residues are part of each CDR3. The order of the fields is D gene, J gene, V gene, CDR3 length, clone size, CDR3 protein, CDR3 DNA. The D gene is left open where the match is weak. The size field is filled for only some rows; it gives once, few, many or a size class.

D: TRBD1; J: TRBJ2-5; V: TRBV6-5; length: 14; size: .; CDR3: CASSFTGTEETQYF; DNA: TGTGCCAGCAGTTTTACCGGGACAGAAGAGACCCAGTACTTC
D: TRBD1; J: TRBJ1-6; V: TRBV20-1; length: 16; size: .; CDR3: CSARDLRTGTDSPLHF; DNA: TGCAGTGCTAGAGATCTTAGGACAGGGACGGATTCACCCCTCCACTTT
D: .; J: TRBJ2-4; V: TRBV20-1; length: 16; size: .; CDR3: CSAREQLVRGWDIQYF; DNA: TGCAGTGCTAGAGAACAACTGGTCCGCGGTTGGGACATTCAGTACTTC
D: TRBD1; J: TRBJ2-7; V: TRBV4-2; length: 12; size: few; CDR3: CAARDSSYEQYF; DNA: TGTGCCGCCCGGGACAGCTCCTACGAGCAGTACTTC
D: .; J: TRBJ2-7; V: TRBV7-2; length: 13; size: few; CDR3: CASSLAPGDEQYF; DNA: TGTGCCAGCAGCTTAGCTCCGGGGGACGAGCAGTACTTC
D: .; J: TRBJ2-2; V: TRBV12-3/TRBV12-4; length: 13; size: few; CDR3: CASRDQGNGELFF; DNA: TGTGCCAGCAGGGATCAGGGTAACGGGGAGCTGTTTTTT
D: TRBD2; J: TRBJ2-1; V: TRBV6-1; length: 17; size: .; CDR3: CASSQPGLAGSKNEQFF; DNA: TGTGCCAGCAGCCAACCCGGACTAGCGGGGTCTAAGAATGAGCAGTTCTTC
D: .; J: TRBJ2-7; V: TRBV6-2/TRBV6-3; length: 13; size: few; CDR3: CASSYGIVYEQYF; DNA: TGTGCCAGCAGTTACGGGATCGTCTACGAGCAGTACTTC
D: .; J: TRBJ2-1; V: TRBV19; length: 12; size: .; CDR3: CASSTPPHEQFF; DNA: TGTGCCAGTAGTACCCCCCCTCATGAGCAGTTCTTC
D: .; J: TRBJ2-1; V: TRBV12-3/TRBV12-4; length: 11; size: .; CDR3: CASRTYNEQFF; DNA: TGTGCCAGCAGGACCTACAATGAGCAGTTCTTC
D: .; J: TRBJ2-1; V: TRBV29-1; length: 15; size: .; CDR3: CSVEARGAAYNEQFF; DNA: TGCAGCGTTGAGGCGCGCGGGGCCGCCTACAATGAGCAGTTCTTC
D: TRBD1; J: TRBJ2-2; V: TRBV19; length: 15; size: .; CDR3: CASSKTGGYSGELFF; DNA: TGTGCCAGTAGTAAAACAGGGGGCTATTCCGGGGAGCTGTTTTTT
D: .; J: TRBJ1-2; V: TRBV12-3/TRBV12-4; length: 15; size: .; CDR3: CASSSGFPRNYGYTF; DNA: TGTGCCAGCAGTTCGGGGTTTCCCCGTAATTATGGCTACACCTTC
D: TRBD2; J: TRBJ2-1; V: TRBV24-1; length: 14; size: .; CDR3: CASGGGGFYDEQFF; DNA: TGTGCCAGCGGAGGCGGGGGTTTTTACGATGAGCAGTTCTTC